This TCR beta chain was captured by sequencing in a study of T cell repertoires in cytomegalovirus infection. The table lists this clonotype with a few counts. TCRdb used MiXCR to reprocess the reads, holding one entry per CDR3 protein. The sample consists of about 680,000 distinct CDR3 sequences, more than 20% of them appearing once. V was cut by 5 bases and J by 2 bases, with 25 bases left in between. CDR3 length: 19 amino acids. The germline V gene encodes CDR1 MDHEN and CDR2 SYDVKM. The chain combines TRBV28 with TRBJ1-3; maybe TRBD1 (5 bases). The source is a human donor in good health (CMV status not recorded). Some clones in this sample may be carry-over from other donors' samples. Material: CD8+ T cells from PBMCs. The CDR3 DNA sequence: TGTGCCAGCAGTCCTTACGGGGCAGGTGGGGCGCGAACTGGAAACACCATATATTTT. It is translated as CASSPYGAGGARTGNTIYF. The entire variable domain, with the rest obtained from reference TRBV28 and TRBJ1-3, is as follows: DVKVTQSSRYLVKRTGEKVFLECVQDMDHENMFWYRQDPGLGLRLIYFSYDVKMKEKGDIPEGYSVSREKKERFSLILESASTNQTSMYLCASSPYGAGGARTGNTIYFGEGSWLTVV.